Sequencing of this T cell receptor beta chain was carried out in a study of T cell responses to AZD1222 COVID-19 vaccine (dated by TCRdb to about 2021). Looking at the study overall: TCR sequencing covered roughly 230 trial participants: around 210 given two doses of AZD1222 and 26 given two doses of MenACWY control vaccine. Trial participants were enrolled by age into subgroups of 18-55, 56-69 and 70-plus years, and 148, 28 and 57 TCR-sequenced participants, respectively, were included in these subgroups. Summary of the overall study and its limitations: Because no day 14 peak-response samples were available, the repertoires could be characterized only after the peak T cell response. Participants were mostly white British, with more females than males. The authors suggested clonal diversity may have been underestimated. Epitopes outside the regions mutated in the B.1.351 and B.1.1.7 variants were reportedly recognized by nearly half of the unique spike-specific TCRs. Only five to seven AZD1222 recipients were SARS-CoV-2 seropositive at baseline, limiting conclusions about previously exposed vaccinees. In the small 56-69-year group, the increase in depth fell short of significance, most likely because of low power. After two AZD1222 doses, both the breadth and the depth of spike-specific TCRs were significantly higher than at day 0 and than in MenACWY recipients. The whole spike protein was spanned by vaccine-associated CD4 TCRs, and dominant responses were seen in regions 160-218 and 743-854.

In the paper's terms, the time point label means: sample from adult after SARS-CoV-2 infection, after symptom onset. Two convalescent COVID-19 patients, sampled after symptom onset from adults with prior SARS-CoV-2 infection, were also TCR-sequenced for comparison. CDR1 SGDLS and CDR2 YYNGEE are derived from the germline V gene. The CDR3 starts with the cysteine, ends with the phenylalanine, and has 13 residues. The CDR3 DNA has 39 bases and is translated from base 1. Trimmed from V: 7 bases; trimmed from J: 6 bases; junction bases lacking a gene match: 8. Turning to this clone: Its antigen is currently not known. No per-base quality is available; no much larger clone lies one base away.

The CDR3 regions of human TCRbeta chains were analyzed by immunosequencing. Per the authors' processing: TCRs in the repertoires were matched against a reference library of SARS-CoV-2-specific TCRs that had been generated with the MIRA antigen-specificity platform. Breadth was defined as the fraction of unique TCRs that were SARS-CoV-2-associated, and depth was defined as the fraction of total T cells that were SARS-CoV-2-associated. Using the MIRA data, each spike-specific TCR was assigned both to the spike region to which the TCR was reactive and to a CD4 or CD8 class. Log10-transformed breadth and depth values were compared by one-way ANOVA with Sidak's multiple comparisons tests. Here the immuneACCESS table is served through TCRdb, limited to in-frame sequences with V and J called. Missing clones are a known gap in these copies; in checked studies unresolved V genes cover under half, and the rest lacks a known reason. The V and J calls and the clone size are those of that table, but D and trimming were determined from the DNA. The sample yields about 140,000 clones; 90% to 95% were counted once. The top ten clones comprise around 12% of the sample.

The V and J genes are TRBV9 and TRBJ2-3, and 7 junction bases match TRBD2. This clonotype was sampled from an adult who had recovered from COVID-19. The sequencing used peripheral blood, collected after recovery from COVID-19. CDR3 reads: CASVASGSDTQYF. The nucleotide sequence is TGTGCCAGCGTGGCTAGCGGTTCGGATACGCAGTATTTT.